What follows are 21 T cell receptor beta chains derived from one specimen sequenced in a study of monozygotic twins with inflammatory bowel disease. TCRdb reprocessed the 5' RACE reads, keeping one entry per CDR3 protein, no DNA. The sample data list some 150,000 distinct CDR3 sequences. The specimen sequenced was blood. All receptors derive from a human donor with ulcerative colitis or Crohn's disease, or a healthy co-twin of an affected twin (not recorded which).

The V gene is TRBV20-1, the J gene TRBJ2-1. This CDR3 region has 11 residues. Germline CDR1 DFQATT, CDR2 SNEGSKA (reference sequence). Here the CDR3 reads CSAFRPNEQFF.

The chain couples TRBV21-1 to TRBJ1-1; TCRdb's D call of TRBD1 is untestable without DNA. TRBV21-1 is a recognized pseudogene. The CDR3 totals 15 residues. CDR3 loop: CASSSGQGRNTEAFF.

V usage is TRBV7-2 and J usage is TRBJ2-7; TCRdb gives TRBD1 as the D gene, but with no DNA this cannot be confirmed. CDR1 is SGHTA and CDR2 is FQGNSA in the germline V gene. This CDR3 spans 15 amino acids. The CDR3 region is CASSRVGGVTYEQYF.

The chain is built from TRBV11-2 and TRBJ2-1; lacking DNA, the TRBD2 call made by TCRdb goes unchecked. The CDR3 length is 18 residues. Germline V lookup: CDR1 SGHAT, CDR2 FQNNGV. The CDR3: CASSSQILLAADDNEQFF. The full variable domain, its missing parts supplied by reference TRBV11-2 and TRBJ2-1, is EAGVAQSPRYKIIEKRQSVAFWCNPISGHATLYWYQQILGQGPKLLIQFQNNGVVDDSQLPKDRFSAERLKGVDSTLKIQPAKLEDSAVYLCASSSQILLAADDNEQFFGPGTRLTVL.

The chain couples TRBV24-1 to TRBJ2-5; TCRdb's D call of TRBD2 is untestable without DNA. The CDR3 loop spans 17 amino acids. Germline values: CDR1 KGHDR, CDR2 SFDVKD. CDR3: CATSDSSGESYQETQYF.

V is TRBV28 and J is TRBJ2-3; TCRdb lists TRBD1, though no DNA is available to test this call. Germline CDR1 MDHEN, CDR2 SYDVKM. CDR3 length equals 13 residues. The CDR3 here is CASTGPSTDTQYF.

The chain employs TRBV5-1 and TRBJ2-7; TCRdb designates TRBD2, a call that cannot be tested without DNA. The germline V gene encodes CDR1 SGHRS and CDR2 YFSETQ. The CDR3 is 17 residues long. CDR3 loop: CASSLGTSGGAFEEQYF.

The chain uses TRBV13 and TRBJ2-2; TCRdb selects TRBD2, and the lack of DNA leaves this call unchecked. Germline V gives CDR1 PRHDT, CDR2 FYEKMQ (reference sequence). CDR3 length: 14 amino acids. CDR3 sequence reads: CASSLGLSPGELFF.

The rearrangement links TRBV24-1 to TRBJ2-1; TCRdb's assignment of TRBD2 cannot be checked, as there is no DNA. The germline V gene encodes CDR1 KGHDR and CDR2 SFDVKD. The CDR3 is 19 residues long. The CDR3 spells CATSDLQGGGPSSYNEQFF.

The CDR3 sequence: CASSLESAVVTQYF. This rearrangement joins TRBV5-1 to TRBJ2-3. CDR1 and CDR2 from the germline V gene are SGHRS and YFSETQ. The CDR3 extends over 14 amino acids. The full variable domain, rest sourced from reference TRBV5-1 and TRBJ2-3, is KAGVTQTPRYLIKTRGQQVTLSCSPISGHRSVSWYQQTPGQGLQFLFEYFSETQRNKGNFPGRFSGRQFSNSRSEMNVSTLELGDSALYLCASSLESAVVTQYFGPGTRLTVL.

This chain connects TRBV20-1 to TRBJ1-1; the TRBD1 assignment by TCRdb is unverifiable without DNA. CDR1 and CDR2 (germline): DFQATT, SNEGSKA (reference sequence). The CDR3 extends over 11 amino acids. CDR3 loop: CSSVQGAEAFF.

The chain carries TRBV12-3 or TRBV12-4 and TRBJ1-2. This CDR3 comprises 14 residues. The CDR3 loop is CASSLAQVNYGYTF.

The chain uses TRBV18 and TRBJ2-5; TCRdb names TRBD2, which stays unverified in the absence of DNA. In germline, CDR1 is KGHSH, CDR2 LQKENI. The CDR3 has 15 residues. The CDR3 sequence: CASSPFRGSQETQYF.

This sequence joins TRBV20-1 and TRBJ2-1. The CDR3 has 13 residues. Germline V gene lookup returns CDR1 DFQATT and CDR2 SNEGSKA (reference sequence). The CDR3 loop reads CSAPRRNNNEQFF.

The chain carries TRBV12-3 or TRBV12-4 and TRBJ2-7; TCRdb's D gene call, TRBD1, goes unchecked for lack of DNA. The CDR3 covers 14 residues. CDR3 loop: CASSQGTGSYEQYF.

This sequence joins TRBV19 and TRBJ2-1; the TCRdb D gene call, TRBD2, has no DNA to confirm it. This CDR3 has 13 residues. Per the germline V gene, CDR1 is LNHDA and CDR2 is SQIVND (reference sequence). The CDR3 protein is CASSTSGGNEQFF.

CDR3 protein: CASSFIADRNTEAFF. The rearrangement joins TRBV7-8 to TRBJ1-1. The CDR3 has 15 amino acids. Germline-derived CDR1 and CDR2 are SGHVS and FQNEAQ.

The chain employs TRBV27 and TRBJ2-3; TCRdb's D gene call, TRBD2, goes unchecked for lack of DNA. Germline V gene sequence: CDR1 MNHEY, CDR2 SMNVEV (reference sequence). This CDR3 contains 13 residues. CDR3 in amino acids: CASSFLLAGDKYF.

The CDR3 loop is CASGLVTGNEQFF. The V call is TRBV12-5, the J call TRBJ2-1. CDR1 LGHNT and CDR2 FRNRAP come from the germline V gene. The CDR3 has 13 amino acids.

The chain combines TRBV11-2 with TRBJ1-1; the TCRdb call, TRBD1, lacks DNA for checking. Germline V gene data show CDR1 as SGHAT and CDR2 as FQNNGV. This CDR3 comprises 15 residues. CDR3 protein: CASSLGDSMNTEAFF.

The rearrangement joins TRBV29-1 to TRBJ2-7. CDR3 size: 12 residues. Germline V gives CDR1 SQVTM, CDR2 ANQGSEA. The CDR3 loop reads CSVEGPSYEQYF.